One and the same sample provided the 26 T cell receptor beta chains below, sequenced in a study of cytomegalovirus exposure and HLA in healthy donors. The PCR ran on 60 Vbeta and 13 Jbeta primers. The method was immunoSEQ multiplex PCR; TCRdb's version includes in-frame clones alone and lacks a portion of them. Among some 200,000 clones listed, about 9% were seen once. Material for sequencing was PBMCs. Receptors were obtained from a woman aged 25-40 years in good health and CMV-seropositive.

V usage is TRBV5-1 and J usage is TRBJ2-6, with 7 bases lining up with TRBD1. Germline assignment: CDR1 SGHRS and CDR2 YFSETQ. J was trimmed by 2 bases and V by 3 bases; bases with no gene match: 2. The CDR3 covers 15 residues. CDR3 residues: CASSSTGTGANVLTF. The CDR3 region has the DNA TGCGCCAGCAGCTCGACAGGGACTGGGGCCAACGTCCTGACTTTC. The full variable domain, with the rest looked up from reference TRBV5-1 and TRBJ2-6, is KAGVTQTPRYLIKTRGQQVTLSCSPISGHRSVSWYQQTPGQGLQFLFEYFSETQRNKGNFPGRFSGRQFSNSRSEMNVSTLELGDSALYLCASSSTGTGANVLTFGAGSRLTVL.

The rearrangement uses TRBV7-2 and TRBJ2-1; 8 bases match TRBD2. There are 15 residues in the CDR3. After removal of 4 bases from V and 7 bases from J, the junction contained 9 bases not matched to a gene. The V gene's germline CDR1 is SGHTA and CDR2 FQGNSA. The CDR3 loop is CASSSTGRARNEQFF. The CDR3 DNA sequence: TGTGCCAGCAGCTCAACCGGGAGGGCCAGGAATGAGCAGTTCTTC.

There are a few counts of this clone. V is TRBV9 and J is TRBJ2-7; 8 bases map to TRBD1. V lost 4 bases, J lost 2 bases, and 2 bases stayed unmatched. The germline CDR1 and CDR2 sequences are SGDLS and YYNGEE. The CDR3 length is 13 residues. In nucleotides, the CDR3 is TGTGCCAGCAGCCCGGGACAGGCCTACGAGCAGTACTTC. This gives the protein CASSPGQAYEQYF.

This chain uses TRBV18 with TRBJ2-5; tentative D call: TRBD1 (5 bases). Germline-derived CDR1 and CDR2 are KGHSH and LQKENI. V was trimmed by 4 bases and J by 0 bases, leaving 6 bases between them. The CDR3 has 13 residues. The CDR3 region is CASSRTYQETQYF. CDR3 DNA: TGTGCCAGCTCACGGACATACCAAGAGACCCAGTACTTC.

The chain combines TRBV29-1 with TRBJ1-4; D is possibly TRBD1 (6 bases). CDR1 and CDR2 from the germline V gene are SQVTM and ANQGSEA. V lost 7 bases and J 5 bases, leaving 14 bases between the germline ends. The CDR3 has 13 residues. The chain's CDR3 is CSGLDRLNEKLFF. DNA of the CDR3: TGCAGCGGTCTCGACAGGCTCAATGAAAAACTGTTTTTT.

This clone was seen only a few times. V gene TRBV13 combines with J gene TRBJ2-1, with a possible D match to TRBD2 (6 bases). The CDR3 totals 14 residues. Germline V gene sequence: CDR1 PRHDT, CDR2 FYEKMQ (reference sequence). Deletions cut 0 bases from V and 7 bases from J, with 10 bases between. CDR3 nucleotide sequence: TGTGCCAGCAGCTTAGGGGCGGGACGGAATGAGCAGTTCTTC. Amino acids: CASSLGAGRNEQFF. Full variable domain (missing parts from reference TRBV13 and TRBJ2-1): AAGVIQSPRHLIKEKRETATLKCYPIPRHDTVYWYQQGPGQDPQFLISFYEKMQSDKGSIPDRFSAQQFSDYHSELNMSSLELGDSALYFCASSLGAGRNEQFFGPGTRLTVL.

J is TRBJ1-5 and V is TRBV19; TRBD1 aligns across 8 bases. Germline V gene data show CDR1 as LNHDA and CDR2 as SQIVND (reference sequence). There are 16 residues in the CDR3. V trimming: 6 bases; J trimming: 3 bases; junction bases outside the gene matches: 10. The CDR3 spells CASSERQGASNQPQHF. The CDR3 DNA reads TGTGCCAGTAGCGAAAGGCAGGGGGCGTCCAATCAGCCCCAGCATTTT.

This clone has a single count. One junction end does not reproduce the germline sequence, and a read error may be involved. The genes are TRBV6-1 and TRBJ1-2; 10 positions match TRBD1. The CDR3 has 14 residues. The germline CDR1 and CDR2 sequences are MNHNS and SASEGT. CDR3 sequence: CASRTGGAKDGSTF. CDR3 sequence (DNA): TGTGCCAGCAGGACAGGGGGCGCGAAGGATGGCTCCACCTTC.

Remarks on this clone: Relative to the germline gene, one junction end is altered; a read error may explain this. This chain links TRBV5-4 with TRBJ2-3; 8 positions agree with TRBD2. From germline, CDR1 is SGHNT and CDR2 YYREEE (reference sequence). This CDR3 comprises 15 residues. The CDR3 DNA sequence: TGTGCCAGCAGCCGCAGCGGGAGTGGCACAGATGCGCAGTATTTT. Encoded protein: CASSRSGSGTDAQYF.

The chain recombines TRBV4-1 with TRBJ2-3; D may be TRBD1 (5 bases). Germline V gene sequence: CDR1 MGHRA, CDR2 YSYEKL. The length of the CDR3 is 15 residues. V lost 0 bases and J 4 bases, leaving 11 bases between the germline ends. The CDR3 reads CASSQDWLGADTQYF. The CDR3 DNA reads TGCGCCAGCAGCCAAGATTGGCTAGGGGCAGATACGCAGTATTTT.

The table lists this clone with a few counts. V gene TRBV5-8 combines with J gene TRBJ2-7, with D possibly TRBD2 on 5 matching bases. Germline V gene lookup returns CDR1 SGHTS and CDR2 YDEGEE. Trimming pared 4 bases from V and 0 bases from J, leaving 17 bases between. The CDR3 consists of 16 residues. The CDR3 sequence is CASSPDGGPASYEQYF. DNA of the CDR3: TGTGCCAGCAGCCCCGACGGAGGTCCAGCCTCCTACGAGCAGTACTTC.

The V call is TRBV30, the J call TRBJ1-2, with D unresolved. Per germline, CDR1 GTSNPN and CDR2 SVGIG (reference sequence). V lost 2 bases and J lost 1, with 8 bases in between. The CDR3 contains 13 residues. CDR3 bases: TGTGCCTGGAGTCCCGGGAATAACTATGGCTACACCTTC. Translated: CAWSPGNNYGYTF. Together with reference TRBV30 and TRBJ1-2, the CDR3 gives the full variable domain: SQTIHQWPATLVQPVGSPLSLECTVEGTSNPNLYWYRQAAGRGLQLLFYSVGIGQISSEVPQNLSASRPQDRQFILSSKKLLLSDSGFYLCAWSPGNNYGYTFGSGTRLTVV.

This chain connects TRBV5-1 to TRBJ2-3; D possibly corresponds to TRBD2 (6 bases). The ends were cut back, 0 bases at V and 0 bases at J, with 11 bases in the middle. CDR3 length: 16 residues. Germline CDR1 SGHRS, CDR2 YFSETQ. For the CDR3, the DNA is TGCGCCAGCAGCTTGGTTGCGGGAACTAGCACAGATACGCAGTATTTT. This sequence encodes CASSLVAGTSTDTQYF.

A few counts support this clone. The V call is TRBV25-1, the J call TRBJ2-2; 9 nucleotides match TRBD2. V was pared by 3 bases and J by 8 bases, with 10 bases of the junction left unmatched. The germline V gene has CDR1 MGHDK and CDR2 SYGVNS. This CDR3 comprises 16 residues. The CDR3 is CASSDLSGRTVGELFF. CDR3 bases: TGTGCCAGCAGTGACCTTAGCGGGAGAACAGTTGGGGAGCTGTTTTTT.

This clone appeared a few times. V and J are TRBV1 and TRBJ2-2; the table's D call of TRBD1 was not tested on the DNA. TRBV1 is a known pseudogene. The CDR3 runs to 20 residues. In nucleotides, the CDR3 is TGCACCAGCAGCCAAGATTATCGGGACAGTCCAGGTCGTGGCACCGGGGAGCTGTTTTTT. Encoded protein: CTSSQDYRDSPGRGTGELFF.

CDR3 amino acids: CASTYRGPYNEQFF. In DNA, the CDR3 is TGTGCCAGCACCTACAGGGGGCCGTACAATGAGCAGTTCTTC. The chain joins TRBV7-9 to TRBJ2-1, with 9 bases lining up with TRBD1. In germline, CDR1 is SEHNR, CDR2 FQNEAQ (reference sequence). V trimming: 7 bases; J trimming: 4 bases; junction bases outside the gene matches: 5. This CDR3 is 14 amino acids long. The complete variable domain, with remaining parts taken from reference TRBV7-9 and TRBJ2-1, reads DTGVSQNPRHKITKRGQNVTFRCDPISEHNRLYWYRQTLGQGPEFLTYFQNEAQLEKSRLLSDRFSAERPKGSFSTLEIQRTEQGDSAMYLCASTYRGPYNEQFFGPGTRLTVL.

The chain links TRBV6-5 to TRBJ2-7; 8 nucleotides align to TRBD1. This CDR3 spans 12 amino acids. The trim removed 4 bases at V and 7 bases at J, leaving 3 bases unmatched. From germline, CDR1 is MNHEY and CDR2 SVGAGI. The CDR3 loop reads CASSFDRGEQYF. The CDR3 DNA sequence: TGTGCCAGCAGTTTCGACAGGGGTGAGCAGTACTTC.

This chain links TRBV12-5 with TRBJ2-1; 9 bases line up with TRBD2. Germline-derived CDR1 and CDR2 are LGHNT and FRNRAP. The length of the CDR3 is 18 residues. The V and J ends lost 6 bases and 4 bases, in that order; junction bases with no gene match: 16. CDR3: CASGDFSGSFVGYNEQFF. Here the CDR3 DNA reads TGTGCTAGTGGGGATTTTAGCGGGAGCTTCGTCGGATACAATGAGCAGTTCTTC.

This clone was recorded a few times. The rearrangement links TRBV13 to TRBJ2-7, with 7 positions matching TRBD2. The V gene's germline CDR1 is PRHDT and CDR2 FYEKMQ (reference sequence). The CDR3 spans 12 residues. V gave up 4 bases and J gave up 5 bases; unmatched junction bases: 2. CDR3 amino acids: CASSWGGNEQYF. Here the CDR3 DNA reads TGTGCCAGCAGCTGGGGAGGGAACGAGCAGTACTTC.

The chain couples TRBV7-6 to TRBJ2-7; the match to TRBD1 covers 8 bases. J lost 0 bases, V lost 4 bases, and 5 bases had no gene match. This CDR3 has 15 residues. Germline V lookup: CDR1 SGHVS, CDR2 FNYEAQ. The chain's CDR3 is CASSSEDRVSYEQYF. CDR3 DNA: TGTGCCAGCAGCTCCGAGGACAGGGTCTCCTACGAGCAGTACTTC.

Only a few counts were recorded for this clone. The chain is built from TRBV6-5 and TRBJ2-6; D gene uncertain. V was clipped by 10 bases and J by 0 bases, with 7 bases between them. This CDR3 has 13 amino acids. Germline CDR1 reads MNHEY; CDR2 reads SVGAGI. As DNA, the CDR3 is TGTGCCACCATTAGCTCTGGGGCCAACGTCCTGACTTTC. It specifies CATISSGANVLTF.

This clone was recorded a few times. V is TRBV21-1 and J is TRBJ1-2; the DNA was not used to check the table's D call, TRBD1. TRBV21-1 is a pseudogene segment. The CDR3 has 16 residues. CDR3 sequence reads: CASSKVSQGALHGYTF. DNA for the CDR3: TGTGCCAGCAGCAAAGTTTCTCAGGGGGCGTTACATGGCTACACCTTC.

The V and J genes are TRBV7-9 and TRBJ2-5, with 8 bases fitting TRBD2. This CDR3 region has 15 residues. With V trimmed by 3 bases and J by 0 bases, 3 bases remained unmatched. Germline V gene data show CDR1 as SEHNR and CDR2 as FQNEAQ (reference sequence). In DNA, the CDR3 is TGTGCCAGCAGCTTCGGCGGGGGGTACCAAGAGACCCAGTACTTC. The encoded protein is CASSFGGGYQETQYF.

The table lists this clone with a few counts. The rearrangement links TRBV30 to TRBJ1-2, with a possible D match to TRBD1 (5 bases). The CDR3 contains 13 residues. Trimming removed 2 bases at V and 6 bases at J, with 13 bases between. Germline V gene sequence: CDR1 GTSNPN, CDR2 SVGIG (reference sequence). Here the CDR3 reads CAWSTAGGNGYTF. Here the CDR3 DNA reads TGTGCCTGGAGTACCGCGGGGGGGAATGGCTACACCTTC.

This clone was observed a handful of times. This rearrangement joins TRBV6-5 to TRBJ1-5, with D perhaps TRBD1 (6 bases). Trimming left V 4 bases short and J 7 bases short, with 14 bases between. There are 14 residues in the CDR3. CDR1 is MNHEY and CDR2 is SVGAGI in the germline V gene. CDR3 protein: CASSSSRGYQPQHF. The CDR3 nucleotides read TGTGCCAGCAGTTCATCCAGGGGTTACCAGCCCCAGCATTTT.

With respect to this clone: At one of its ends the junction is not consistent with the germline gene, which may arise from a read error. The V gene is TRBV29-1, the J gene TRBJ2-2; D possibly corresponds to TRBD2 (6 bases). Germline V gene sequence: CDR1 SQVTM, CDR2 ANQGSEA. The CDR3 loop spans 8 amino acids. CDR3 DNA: TGCAGCCCTCGGGGGTATTCTTTT. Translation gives CSPRGYSF.